The entry that follows covers one T cell receptor beta chain sequence. What it binds is unknown. This record comes from a study of cytotoxic CD8 clonotypes in ibrutinib-treated CLL. Study conclusions and caveats: Public clonotypes showed up rarely, and on treatment they shrank or held steady. In sustained-remission versus progressing patients, sampling times differed.

Trimming shortened V by 4 bases and J by 9 bases, and 14 bases separated the two germline ends. The CDR3 contains 13 residues. Germline V lookup: CDR1 SGHTS, CDR2 YDEGEE. Generated by immunoSEQ multiplex PCR, the TCRdb table keeps only in-frame clones and is missing some. The repertoire holds about 56,000 clones, with 56% as singletons. The receptor was isolated from a human donor with chronic lymphocytic leukemia. The material sequenced was PBMCs, taken after 24 months of ibrutinib treatment. This chain connects TRBV5-8 to TRBJ1-5; D possibly corresponds to TRBD1 (5 bases). CDR3 bases: TGTGCCAGCAGCGGGACGGTCCAGGGGCCCCAGCATTTT. Translating it yields CASSGTVQGPQHF. Full variable domain (outside the CDR3, taken from reference TRBV5-8 and TRBJ1-5): EAGVTQSPTHLIKTRGQQATLRCSPISGHTSVYWYQQALGLGLQFLLWYDEGEERNRGNFPPRFSGRQFPNYSSELNVNALELEDSALYLCASSGTVQGPQHFGDGTRLSIL.